The present entry profiles one T cell receptor (beta chain) with its context. Ten or more counts support this clonotype. No antigen is known for it. No quality values exist for individual bases; no much larger clone is one base distant. These data come from a study of Graves' ophthalmopathy and Graves' hyperthyroidism (dated by TCRdb to between 2018 and 2020). The study in broad terms: Peripheral blood was collected at initial diagnosis, prior to any treatment. The study used signatures of the TCR beta repertoire to tell Graves' ophthalmopathy apart from Graves' hyperthyroidism and to predict which patients would progress to ophthalmopathy. In total, some 140 blood samples were TCR-sequenced: 40 to 45 ophthalmopathy, over 70 hyperthyroidism and approximately 17 hyperthyroidism-to-ophthalmopathy patients. To explore V-J signatures that distinguish ophthalmopathy from hyperthyroidism, a discovery set of about a hundred patients was enrolled, made up of some 41 with ophthalmopathy and roughly 57 with stable hyperthyroidism. The independent validation cohort included 18 to 20 hyperthyroidism patients plus 17 patients who later progressed from hyperthyroidism to ophthalmopathy. In more than 5 hyperthyroidism patients, the T-cell repertoire of thyroid tissue was compared with the T-cell repertoire of blood. After sampling, hyperthyroidism patients received methimazole starting at 30 mg daily, and ophthalmopathy patients received high-dose intravenous methylprednisolone. The roughly 100 discovery patients were divided at random into training and test sets in a 7:3 ratio.

A patient counted as having stable hyperthyroidism if there was no progression to ophthalmopathy within 18 months of follow-up. Hyperthyroidism patients were newly diagnosed, with disease duration under 2 months, and aged 18 to 65 years. Anyone with other autoimmune diseases, uncontrolled infections, pregnancy or lactation was excluded from the study. Clinical symptoms, serum thyroxine, TRAb, thyroid ultrasound and orbital computed tomography formed the basis of the diagnosis. PBMCs were isolated from about 9.1 ml of fresh peripheral blood by Ficoll-Paque density gradient centrifugation. Total RNA was extracted with Trizol reagent and quality-checked on an Agilent 2100 Bioanalyzer. What the authors observed across the whole study: No statistical method was used to predetermine the sample size, and group allocation was not hidden from the investigators. Among expanded thyroid clonotypes with frequency above 0.001, most also showed up in blood, which suggests that blood repertoires may reflect the thyroid immune response. In cross-validation, the 13-signature model distinguished ophthalmopathy from stable hyperthyroidism with 85% to 90% sensitivity and around 82% specificity, and in the test set the corresponding values were roughly 80% and 76%. In validation, the model predicted ophthalmopathy progression with more than 70% sensitivity and approximately 75% specificity; some 13 predicted patients were CT-confirmed with GO in a median of 6.5 months.

Trimming leaves V shorter by 5 bases and J shorter by 5 bases, with the junction holding 10 bases beyond the gene matches. CDR1 and CDR2 are read off the germline V gene as MNHEY and SVGAGI. The CDR3, from cysteine to phenylalanine, totals 15 residues. The DNA shown is the 45-base CDR3, in frame from base 1. For repertoire sequencing, TCR beta CDR3 regions were amplified from RNA transcripts. A first-round RT-PCR used HTBI primers with the Qiagen OneStep RT-PCR kit, followed by a second-round multiplex PCR, size selection and purification. Libraries were sequenced on an Illumina HiSeq2000 using paired-end 100 bp reads. For the original study's pipeline: SOAPnuke was used to process the reads, removing any read that contained adapters or uncalled bases, had a mean Phred below 15, or lacked an exact match to the constant primer or identifier. COPE v1.2.5 was used to merge the high-quality paired reads. Each unique nucleotide sequence was defined as a clonotype, and clonotypes were aligned to IMGT TRB V, D and J references with MiTCR v1.1. Analysis was restricted to V-J combinations with a frequency above 0.0001, which covered roughly 99% of repertoires. For each V-J combination, a TCR clonal expansion and chaos score was defined as F50 clonal expansion divided by the chaos observed in the TCRdist matrix. Welch's t-statistics and random forest were used to narrow the features down to around 12 V-J combinations, which were then fed into a naive Bayes classifier. The similarity between thyroid and blood repertoires was quantified using the Morisita-Horn index. TCRdb's own reprocessing of the public reads used fastp at Q25 and MiXCR and kept productive beta chains. Every CDR3 protein is listed once, alongside the most common genes and DNA of its rows. It is TCRdb's table, rather than the study itself, that gives the V and J calls and clone size. For this sample the table gives about 400,000 distinct CDR3 sequences, of which approximately 15% were detected only once. The ten most abundant clones make up roughly 7% of the sample.

The receptor was derived from a woman aged 18-30 years with stable Graves' hyperthyroidism. Donor details come from another sample of the same person, matched by shared clones. Sequenced sample: peripheral blood. The chain joins TRBV6-5 to TRBJ2-7; a stretch of 9 junction bases matches TRBD1. The CDR3 has the sequence CASSHTGTGTHEQYF. The DNA reads as follows: TGTGCCAGCAGTCACACCGGGACAGGGACCCACGAGCAGTACTTC.